The following is a TCR beta chain sequence with its context. These data come from a study of blood T cell repertoires in COVID-19. The germline CDR1 and CDR2 sequences are SGHRS and YFSETQ. Losses at the gene ends were 4 bases for V and 4 bases for J; bases not matched to a gene: 8. The CDR3 covers 15 residues. Authors' processing steps: Amplification of reference gene primers provided the estimated nucleated cell counts. Generated by immunoSEQ multiplex PCR, the TCRdb table keeps only in-frame clones and is missing some. The DNA gave D and trimming, while V, J and clone size come from that table. The table lists roughly 150,000 clones, less than 85% of them singletons, with around 1.6% in the top ten.

This clonotype was sampled from a woman aged 18-29 years who had been exposed to COVID-19. Sequencing used PBMCs or T cells enriched from blood (not recorded which). The chain links TRBV5-1 to TRBJ2-1, with 7 bases matching TRBD2. The CDR3 DNA sequence: TGCGCCAGCAGCATCATAAGGGAGGGTTACAATGAGCAGTTCTTC. Its translation: CASSIIREGYNEQFF. Drawing the rest from reference TRBV5-1 and TRBJ2-1, the complete variable domain is KAGVTQTPRYLIKTRGQQVTLSCSPISGHRSVSWYQQTPGQGLQFLFEYFSETQRNKGNFPGRFSGRQFSNSRSEMNVSTLELGDSALYLCASSIIREGYNEQFFGPGTRLTVL.